The T cell receptor (beta chain) under discussion was sequenced for a study of monozygotic twins with cystic fibrosis. The germline V gene has CDR1 SGHRS and CDR2 YFSETQ. Deletions cut 0 bases from V and 7 bases from J, with 16 bases between. The CDR3 contains 15 residues. This clone was seen more than once but under ten times. Its antigen is undetermined. Findings and limits, study-wide: No link emerged between shared CDR3 counts and age, concordance or severity. V usage most resembled the co-twin in 13 of 16 pairs.

Produced via immunoSEQ multiplex PCR; TCRdb's table is partial and in-frame only. There are around 33,000 clones in the sample; over 70% occur only once, and under 2% lies in the top ten. The V gene is TRBV5-1, the J gene TRBJ1-2; D possibly corresponds to TRBD1 (6 bases). What was sequenced was blood. This TCR came from a girl aged 2-10 years with cystic fibrosis. In DNA, the CDR3 is TGCGCCAGCAGCTTGGCCGGGGGCGGGTACTCTGGCTACACCTTC. Its translation is CASSLAGGGYSGYTF.